This T cell receptor (beta chain) was recorded in a study of T cells in women clearing cervical HPV infection. About the research overall: No precancer developed; the control's incident HPV16 infection cleared within 12 months.

Of note for this clone: The read gets to within 3 residues of the CDR3 end, and the germline J gene fills in the rest.

MY09/MY11 PCR detected cervical HPV DNA; dot-blot assigned genotypes. The V gene end was trimmed by 5 bases and the J gene end by 6 bases; junction bases not matched to a gene: 4. CDR1 and CDR2 from the germline V gene are SGHAT and FQNNGV. The length of the CDR3 is 14 residues. Here immunoSEQ multiplex PCR was the method, and the copy in TCRdb shows in-frame clones only, minus some. This sample contains about 48,000 clones. This chain connects TRBV11-2 to TRBJ2-7; 13 bases are shared with TRBD2. The specimen was blood buffy coat. The clonotype comes from a woman aged 18-70 years with a cervical HPV16 infection that either progressed to CIN3+ or cleared (not recorded which). The CDR3 here is CASSHRTSGGEQYF. Partial CDR3 DNA: TGTGCCAGCAGCCATCGGACTAGCGGGGGCGAG.